This T cell receptor beta chain stems from a study of T-cell reconstitution after alpha-beta-depleted transplantation in children. The TCRbeta library incorporated unique molecular identifiers. TCRdb re-called the PCR reads with MiXCR, one entry per CDR3 protein. The sample has hundreds of thousands of distinct CDR3 sequences, about an eighth seen once. This clonotype was counted only a few times. The CDR3 is made up of 17 amino acids. V was clipped by 7 bases and J by 0 bases; unmatched bases: 9. The clonotype was recovered from a male patient under 18 who had a stem cell transplant for acute myeloid leukemia, so the T cells may come from the graft donor. This rearrangement joins TRBV12-3 or TRBV12-4 to TRBJ2-2; 9 bases are a match to TRBD1. The sample here was PBMCs, mostly from graft donor cells, taken 360 days after TCRalphabeta/CD19-depleted stem cell transplant. The CDR3 region is CASKKTGGAPNTGELFF. CDR3 DNA: TGTGCCAGCAAAAAGACAGGGGGTGCCCCGAACACCGGGGAGCTGTTTTTT.